This T cell receptor (beta chain) was identified during a study of beta chain features in type 1 diabetes. Study outcomes and limitations: For TCRB rearrangement, an influence of HLA type remained unresolved here. For type 1 diabetes patients, VDJ junctions showed fewer insertions and more deletions.

Germline CDR1 is SGHTA and CDR2 is FQGNSA. After removal of 6 bases from V and 2 bases from J, the junction contained 13 bases not matched to a gene. This CDR3 comprises 16 residues. With regard to this clone: The antigen is unknown.

Every bit of the isolated RNA underwent reverse transcription, so sequencing read expressed TCRB transcripts. Sequencing used immunoSEQ multiplex PCR; TCRdb keeps in-frame clones, though not all of them. The sample consists of 350,000 to 450,000 clones, less than 15% of them appearing once. The TCR sequence derives from a woman in her late teens or twenties in good health. The chain recombines TRBV7-2 with TRBJ2-7; 7 positions agree with TRBD2. Sequences were obtained from naive CD4+ T cells from blood. The CDR3 DNA sequence: TGTGCCAGCAGTCGGCGGGGGACTTCGGGGGCCTACGAGCAGTACTTC. Translated: CASSRRGTSGAYEQYF.